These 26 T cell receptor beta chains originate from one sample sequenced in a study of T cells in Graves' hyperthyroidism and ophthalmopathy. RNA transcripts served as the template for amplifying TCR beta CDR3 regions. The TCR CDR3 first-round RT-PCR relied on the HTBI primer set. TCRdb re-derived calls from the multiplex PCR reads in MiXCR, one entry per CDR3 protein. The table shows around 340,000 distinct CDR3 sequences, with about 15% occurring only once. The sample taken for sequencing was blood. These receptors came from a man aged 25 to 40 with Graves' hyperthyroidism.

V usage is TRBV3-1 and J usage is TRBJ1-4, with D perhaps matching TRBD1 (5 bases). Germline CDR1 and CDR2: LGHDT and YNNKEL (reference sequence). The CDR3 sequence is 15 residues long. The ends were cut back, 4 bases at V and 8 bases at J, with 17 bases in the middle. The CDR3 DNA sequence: TGTGCCAGCAGCCCGTCAGGGTTGGGTAGGGAAAAACTGTTTTTT. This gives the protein CASSPSGLGREKLFF. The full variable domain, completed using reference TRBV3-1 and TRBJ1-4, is DTAVSQTPKYLVTQMGNDKSIKCEQNLGHDTMYWYKQDSKKFLKIMFSYNNKELIINETVPNRFSPKSPDKAHLNLHINSLELGDSAVYFCASSPSGLGREKLFFGSGTQLSVL.

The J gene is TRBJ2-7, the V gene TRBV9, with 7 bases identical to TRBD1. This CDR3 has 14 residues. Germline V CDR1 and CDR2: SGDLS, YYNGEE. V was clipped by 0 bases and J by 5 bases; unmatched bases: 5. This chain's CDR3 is CASSVEFQGDEQYF. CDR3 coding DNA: TGTGCCAGCAGCGTAGAATTTCAGGGGGACGAGCAGTACTTC.

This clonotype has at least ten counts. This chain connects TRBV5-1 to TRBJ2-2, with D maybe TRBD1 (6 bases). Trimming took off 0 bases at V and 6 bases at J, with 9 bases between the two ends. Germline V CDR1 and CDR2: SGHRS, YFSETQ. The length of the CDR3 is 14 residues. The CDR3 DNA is TGCGCCAGCAGCTTGGACAGGGAATCCGGGGAGCTGTTTTTT. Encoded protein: CASSLDRESGELFF.

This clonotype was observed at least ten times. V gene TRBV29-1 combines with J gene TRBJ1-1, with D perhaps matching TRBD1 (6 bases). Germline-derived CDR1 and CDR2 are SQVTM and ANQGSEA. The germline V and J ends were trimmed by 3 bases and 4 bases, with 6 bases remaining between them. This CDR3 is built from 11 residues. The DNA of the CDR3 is TGCAGCGTTGACAGGGGCACTGAAGCTTTCTTT. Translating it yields CSVDRGTEAFF.

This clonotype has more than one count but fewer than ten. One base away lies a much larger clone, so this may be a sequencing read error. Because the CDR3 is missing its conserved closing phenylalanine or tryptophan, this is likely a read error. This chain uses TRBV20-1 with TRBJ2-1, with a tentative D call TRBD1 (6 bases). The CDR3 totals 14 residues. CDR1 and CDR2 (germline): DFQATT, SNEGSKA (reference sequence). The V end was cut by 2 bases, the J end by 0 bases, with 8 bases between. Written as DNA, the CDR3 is TGCAGTGCTAGACGGACAGCCTCCTACAATGAGCAGTTCTAC. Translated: CSARRTASYNEQFY.

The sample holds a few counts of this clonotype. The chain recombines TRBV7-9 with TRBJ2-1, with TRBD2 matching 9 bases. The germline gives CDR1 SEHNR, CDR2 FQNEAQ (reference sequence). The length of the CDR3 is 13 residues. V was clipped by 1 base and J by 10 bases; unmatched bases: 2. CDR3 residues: CASSLELAGEQFF. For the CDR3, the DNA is TGTGCCAGCAGCTTAGAACTAGCGGGCGAGCAGTTCTTC.

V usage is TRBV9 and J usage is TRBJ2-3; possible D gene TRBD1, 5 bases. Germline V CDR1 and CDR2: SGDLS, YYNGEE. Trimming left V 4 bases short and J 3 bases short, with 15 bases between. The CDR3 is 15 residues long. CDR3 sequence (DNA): TGTGCCAGCAGCTTTGGGGCAAACCCTACAGATACGCAGTATTTT. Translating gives CASSFGANPTDTQYF.

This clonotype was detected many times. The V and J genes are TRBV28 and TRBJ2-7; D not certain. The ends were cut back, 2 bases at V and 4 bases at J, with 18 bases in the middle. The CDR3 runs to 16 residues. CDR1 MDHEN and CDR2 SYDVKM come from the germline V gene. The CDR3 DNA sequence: TGTGCCAGCAGTTTAGGGCAGGCCGAAGGAAAGTACGAGCAGTACTTC. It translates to CASSLGQAEGKYEQYF. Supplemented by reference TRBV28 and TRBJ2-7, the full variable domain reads DVKVTQSSRYLVKRTGEKVFLECVQDMDHENMFWYRQDPGLGLRLIYFSYDVKMKEKGDIPEGYSVSREKKERFSLILESASTNQTSMYLCASSLGQAEGKYEQYFGPGTRLTVT.

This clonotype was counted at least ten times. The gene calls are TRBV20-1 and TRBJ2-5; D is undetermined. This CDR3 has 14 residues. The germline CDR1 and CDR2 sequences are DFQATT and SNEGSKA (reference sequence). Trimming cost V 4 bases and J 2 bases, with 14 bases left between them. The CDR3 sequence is CSATDSWGQETQYF. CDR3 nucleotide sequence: TGCAGTGCTACAGATTCATGGGGACAAGAGACCCAGTACTTC.

CDR3 sequence reads: CASSYSSPPRKLNEQFF. The CDR3 DNA reads as TGTGCCAGCAGTTACTCGAGCCCCCCTCGGAAGTTGAATGAGCAGTTCTTC. The chain employs TRBV6-6 and TRBJ2-1; no firm D call. Deletions cut 0 bases from V and 7 bases from J, with 19 bases between. CDR1 and CDR2 from the germline V gene are MNHNY and SVGAGI (reference sequence). CDR3 length equals 17 residues.

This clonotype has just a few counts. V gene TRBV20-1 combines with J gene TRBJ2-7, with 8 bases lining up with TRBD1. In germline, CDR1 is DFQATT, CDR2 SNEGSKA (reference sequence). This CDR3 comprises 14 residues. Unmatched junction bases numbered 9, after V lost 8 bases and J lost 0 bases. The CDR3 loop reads CSTMRDRSSYEQYF. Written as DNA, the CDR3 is TGCAGTACTATGCGGGACAGGAGCTCCTACGAGCAGTACTTC.

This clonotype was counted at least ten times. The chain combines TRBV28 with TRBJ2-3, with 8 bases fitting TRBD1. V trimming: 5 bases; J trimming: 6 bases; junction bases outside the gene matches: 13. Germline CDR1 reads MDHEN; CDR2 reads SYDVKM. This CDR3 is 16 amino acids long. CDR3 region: CASSPPLRGHSDTQYF. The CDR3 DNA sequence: TGTGCCAGCAGTCCCCCGCTCAGGGGGCATTCCGATACGCAGTATTTT.

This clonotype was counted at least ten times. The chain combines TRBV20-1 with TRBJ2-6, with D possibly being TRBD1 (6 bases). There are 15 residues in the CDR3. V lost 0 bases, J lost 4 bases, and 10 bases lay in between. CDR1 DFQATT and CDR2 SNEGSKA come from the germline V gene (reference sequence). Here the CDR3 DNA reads TGCAGTGCTAGAGATCAGGGGTTCGGGGCCAACGTCCTGACTTTC. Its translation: CSARDQGFGANVLTF.

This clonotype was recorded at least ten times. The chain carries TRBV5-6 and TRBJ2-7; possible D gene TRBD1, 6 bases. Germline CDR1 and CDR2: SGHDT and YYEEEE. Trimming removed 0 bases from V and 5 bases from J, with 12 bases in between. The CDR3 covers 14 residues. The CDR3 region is CASSLGDRFDEQYF. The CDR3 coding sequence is TGTGCCAGCAGCTTGGGAGACAGGTTCGACGAGCAGTACTTC.

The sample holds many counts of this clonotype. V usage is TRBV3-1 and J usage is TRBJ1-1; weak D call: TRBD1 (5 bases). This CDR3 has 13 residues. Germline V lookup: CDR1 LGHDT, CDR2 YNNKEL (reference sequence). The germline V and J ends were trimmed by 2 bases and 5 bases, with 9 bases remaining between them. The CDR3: CASSQRGDTEAFF. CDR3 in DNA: TGTGCCAGCAGCCAACGGGGGGATACTGAAGCTTTCTTT.

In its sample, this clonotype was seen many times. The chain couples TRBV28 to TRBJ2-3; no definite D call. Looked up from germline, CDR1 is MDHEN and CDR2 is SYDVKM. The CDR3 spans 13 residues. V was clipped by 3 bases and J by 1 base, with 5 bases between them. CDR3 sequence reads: CASSLERTDTQYF. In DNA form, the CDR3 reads TGTGCCAGCAGTTTGGAACGCACAGATACGCAGTATTTT.

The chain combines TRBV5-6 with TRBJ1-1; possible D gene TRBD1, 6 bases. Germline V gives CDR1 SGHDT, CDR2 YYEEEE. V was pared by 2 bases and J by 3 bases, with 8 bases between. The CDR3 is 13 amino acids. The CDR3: CASSFDRYTEAFF. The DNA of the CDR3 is TGTGCCAGCAGCTTTGACAGGTACACTGAAGCTTTCTTT.

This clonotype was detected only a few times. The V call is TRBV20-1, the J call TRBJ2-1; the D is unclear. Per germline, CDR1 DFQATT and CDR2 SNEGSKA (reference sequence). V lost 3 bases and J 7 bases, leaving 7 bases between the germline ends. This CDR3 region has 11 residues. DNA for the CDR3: TGCAGTGCTAGTGGGTTGAATGAGCAGTTCTTC. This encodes CSASGLNEQFF.

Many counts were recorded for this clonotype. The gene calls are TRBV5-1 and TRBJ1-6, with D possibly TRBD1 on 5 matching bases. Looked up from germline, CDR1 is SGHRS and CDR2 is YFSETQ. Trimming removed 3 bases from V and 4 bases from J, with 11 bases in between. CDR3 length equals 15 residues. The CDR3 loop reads CASSSGTVYNSPLHF. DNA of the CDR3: TGCGCCAGCAGCTCCGGGACTGTGTATAATTCACCCCTCCACTTT.

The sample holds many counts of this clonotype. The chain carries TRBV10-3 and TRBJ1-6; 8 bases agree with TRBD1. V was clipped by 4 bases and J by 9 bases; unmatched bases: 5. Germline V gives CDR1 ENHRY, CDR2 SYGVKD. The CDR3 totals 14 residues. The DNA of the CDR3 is TGTGCCATCAGTGCGGACAGGGTGGGTTCACCCCTCCACTTT. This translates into CAISADRVGSPLHF.

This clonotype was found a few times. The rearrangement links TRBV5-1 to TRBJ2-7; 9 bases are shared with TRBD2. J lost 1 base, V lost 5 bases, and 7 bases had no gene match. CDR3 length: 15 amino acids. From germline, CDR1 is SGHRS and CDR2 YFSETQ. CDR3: CASRGTSRFSYEQYF. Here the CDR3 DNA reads TGCGCCAGCAGAGGGACTAGCCGTTTTTCCTACGAGCAGTACTTC.

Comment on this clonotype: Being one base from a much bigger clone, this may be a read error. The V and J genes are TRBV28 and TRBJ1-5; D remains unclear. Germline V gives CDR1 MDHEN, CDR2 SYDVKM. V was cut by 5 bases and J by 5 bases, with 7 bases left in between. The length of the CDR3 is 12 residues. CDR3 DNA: TGTGCCAGCAGTCCCACAGATCAGCCCCAGCATTTT. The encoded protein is CASSPTDQPQHF.

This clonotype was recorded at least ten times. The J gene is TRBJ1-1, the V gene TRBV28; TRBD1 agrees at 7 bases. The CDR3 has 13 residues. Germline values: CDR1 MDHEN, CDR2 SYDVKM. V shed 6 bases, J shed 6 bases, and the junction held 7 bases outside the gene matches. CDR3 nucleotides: TGTGCCAGCAGGGGTCAGGGGGGTTCTGAAGCTTTCTTT. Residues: CASRGQGGSEAFF.

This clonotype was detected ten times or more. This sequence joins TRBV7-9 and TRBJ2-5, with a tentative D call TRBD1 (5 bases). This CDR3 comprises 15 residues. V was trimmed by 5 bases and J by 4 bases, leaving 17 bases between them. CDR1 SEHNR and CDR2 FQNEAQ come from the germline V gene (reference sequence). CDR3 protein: CASSPVWGRVETQYF. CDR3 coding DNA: TGTGCCAGCAGCCCTGTTTGGGGCAGGGTAGAGACCCAGTACTTC.

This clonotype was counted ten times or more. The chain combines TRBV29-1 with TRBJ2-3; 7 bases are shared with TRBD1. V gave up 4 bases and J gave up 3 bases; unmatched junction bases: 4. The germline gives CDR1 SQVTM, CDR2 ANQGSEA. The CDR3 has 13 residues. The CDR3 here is CSVVQGITDTQYF. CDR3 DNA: TGCAGCGTTGTACAGGGGATTACAGATACGCAGTATTTT.

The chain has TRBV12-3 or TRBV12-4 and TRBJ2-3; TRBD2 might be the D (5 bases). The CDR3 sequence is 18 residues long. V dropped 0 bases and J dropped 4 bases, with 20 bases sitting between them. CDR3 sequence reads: CASSLALASRGPADTQYF. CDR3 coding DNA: TGTGCCAGCAGTTTAGCCTTAGCGTCTAGAGGGCCTGCAGATACGCAGTATTTT.